What follows describes a single TCR beta chain. A read error is likely here: a far larger clone is one base away. Stated time point: after trial treatment. Treatment reported: LDRT plus nivolumab, ipilimumab, low-dose cyclophosphamide and aspirin (RACIN trial). TCR amplification ran approximately 22 PCR cycles using constant-region and V-primer adapter primers. A single record per CDR3 protein comes from TCRdb applying MiXCR to the reads. Of tens of thousands of distinct CDR3 sequences detected, 33% appear once; the ten largest clones hold 7.5% to 9.5%. This CDR3 is 13 amino acids long. This sample stems from a study of low-dose radiotherapy and immunotherapy resistance in tumors.

The clonotype originates from a male donor with rectosigmoid adenocarcinoma. The chain carries TRBV5-3 and TRBJ2-7; a possible D gene is TRBD2 (5 bases). TRBV5-3 is an ORF; its function is uncertain. Sequencing was performed on PBMCs, taken after low-dose radiotherapy plus immunotherapy. DNA for the CDR3: TGTGCCAGCAGCTTCGGGGTGGGATGCGAGCAGTACTTC. This codes for CASSFGVGCEQYF.